One T cell receptor beta chain is described in this entry. Original processing methods: Estimates of nucleated cell counts were drawn from the amplification of reference gene primers. TCRdb keeps only in-frame clones here, not all; method: immunoSEQ multiplex PCR. The DNA gave D and trimming, while V, J and clone size come from that table. Of 450,000 or so clones in the sample, about 88% were seen once. V shed 1 base and J shed 0 bases, with 7 bases lying between them. CDR3 length: 15 amino acids. Germline-derived CDR1 and CDR2 are MGHRA and YSYEKL. The data are from a study of blood T cell repertoires in COVID-19. Whole-study context: COVID-19 samples collected from the United States, Italy and Spain covered acute and convalescent phases.

The sequence came from a man younger than 35 with COVID-19, enrolled during active disease. The sequencing input was peripheral blood. The rearrangement joins TRBV4-1 to TRBJ2-1, with D tentatively TRBD1 (5 bases). CDR3 nucleotides: TGCGCCAGCAGCCAAGCAGGGCGCTCCTACAATGAGCAGTTCTTC. Protein: CASSQAGRSYNEQFF.